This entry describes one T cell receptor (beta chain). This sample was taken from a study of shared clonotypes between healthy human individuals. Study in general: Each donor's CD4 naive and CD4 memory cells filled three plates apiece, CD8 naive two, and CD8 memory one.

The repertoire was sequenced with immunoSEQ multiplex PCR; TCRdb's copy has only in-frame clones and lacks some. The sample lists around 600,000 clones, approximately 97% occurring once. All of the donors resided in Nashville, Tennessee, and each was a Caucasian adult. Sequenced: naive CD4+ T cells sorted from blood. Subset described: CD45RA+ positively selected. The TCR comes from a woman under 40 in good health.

In DNA, the CDR3 is TGTGCCAGCAGTCCGACCCACTCTGGGGCCAACGTCCTGACTTTC. Encoded protein: CASSPTHSGANVLTF. The gene calls are TRBV6-5 and TRBJ2-6; D not certain. CDR3 length equals 15 residues. The V gene's germline CDR1 is MNHEY and CDR2 SVGAGI. The V and J ends lost 5 bases and 0 bases respectively, with 8 bases between them.